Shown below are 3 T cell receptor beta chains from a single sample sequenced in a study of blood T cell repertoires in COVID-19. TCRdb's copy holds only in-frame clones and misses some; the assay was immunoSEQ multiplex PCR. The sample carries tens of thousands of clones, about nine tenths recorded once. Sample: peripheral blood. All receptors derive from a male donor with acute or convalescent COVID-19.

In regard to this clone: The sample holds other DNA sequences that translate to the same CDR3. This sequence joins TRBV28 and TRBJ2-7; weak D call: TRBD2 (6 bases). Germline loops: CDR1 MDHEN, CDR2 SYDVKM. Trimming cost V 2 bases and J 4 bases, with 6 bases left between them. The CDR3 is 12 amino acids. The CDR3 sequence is CASSLGGYEQYF. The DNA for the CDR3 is TGTGCCAGCAGTTTAGGAGGGTACGAGCAGTACTTC.

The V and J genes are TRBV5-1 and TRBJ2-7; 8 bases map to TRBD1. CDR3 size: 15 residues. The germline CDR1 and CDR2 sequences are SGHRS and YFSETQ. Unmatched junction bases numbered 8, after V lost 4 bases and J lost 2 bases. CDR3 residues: CASSPAGTGPYEQYF. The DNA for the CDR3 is TGCGCCAGCAGCCCCGCAGGGACAGGACCCTACGAGCAGTACTTC.

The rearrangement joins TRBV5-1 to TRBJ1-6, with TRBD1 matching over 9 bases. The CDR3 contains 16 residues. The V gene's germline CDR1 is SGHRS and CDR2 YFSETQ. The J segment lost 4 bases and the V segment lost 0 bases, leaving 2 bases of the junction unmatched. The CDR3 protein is CASSLDGTGYNSPLHF. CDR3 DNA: TGCGCCAGCAGCTTGGATGGGACAGGGTATAATTCACCCCTCCACTTT.